The 14 T cell receptor beta chains below all came from one sample that was sequenced in a study of cytotoxic CD8 clonotypes in ibrutinib-treated CLL. Measured with immunoSEQ multiplex PCR; TCRdb has only the in-frame clones, and not every one. The sample has some 170,000 clones, approximately 91% seen once. Sequencing used PBMCs, obtained at disease progression, from a patient treated with ibrutinib. The receptor source for this set is a human donor with chronic lymphocytic leukemia.

This rearrangement joins TRBV6-5 to TRBJ2-7; possibly TRBD1 or TRBD2 for D (5 bases each). CDR1 MNHEY and CDR2 SVGAGI come from the germline V gene. The length of the CDR3 is 12 residues. V was clipped by 5 bases and J by 5 bases, with 10 bases between them. The CDR3 spells CASSTGGHEQYF. The DNA for the CDR3 is TGTGCCAGCAGTACAGGCGGGCACGAGCAGTACTTC.

The CDR3 DNA is TGTGCCAGTAGTTACCCCGGGACAGCTAACTATGGCTACACCTTC. It encodes CASSYPGTANYGYTF. The V call is TRBV19, the J call TRBJ1-2, with 7 bases fitting TRBD1. Trimming at V came to 5 bases and at J to 0 bases, leaving 6 bases not matched to a gene. The CDR3 length is 15 residues. The germline CDR1 and CDR2 sequences are LNHDA and SQIVND (reference sequence).

The V and J genes are TRBV10-3 and TRBJ2-3, with 9 bases that match TRBD2. The J segment lost 2 bases and the V segment lost 7 bases, leaving 7 bases of the junction unmatched. The CDR3 is 15 residues long. The V gene's germline CDR1 is ENHRY and CDR2 SYGVKD. CDR3 in amino acids: CAINGLAGNTDTQYF. CDR3 nucleotides: TGTGCCATCAACGGCCTAGCGGGAAACACAGATACGCAGTATTTT.

V and J are TRBV18 and TRBJ2-3, with 7 bases lining up with TRBD2. Losses at the gene ends were 5 bases for V and 2 bases for J; bases not matched to a gene: 10. Per the germline V gene, CDR1 is KGHSH and CDR2 is LQKENI. The CDR3 is made up of 16 amino acids. CDR3 nucleotides: TGTGCCAGCTCAGATCTTGGCGGGAGCTCCACAGATACGCAGTATTTT. Protein: CASSDLGGSSTDTQYF.

The V call is TRBV5-1, the J call TRBJ2-2; 9 nucleotides line up with TRBD1. Trimming took 2 bases from V and 5 from J; bases not matched to a gene: 1. The germline V gene has CDR1 SGHRS and CDR2 YFSETQ. The CDR3 consists of 14 residues. The CDR3 DNA reads TGCGCCAGCAGCTTCGGACAGGGGACCGGGGAGCTGTTTTTT. This gives the protein CASSFGQGTGELFF.

This clone was picked up one time. The chain uses TRBV9 and TRBJ2-7, with 9 positions matching TRBD1. CDR1 and CDR2 (germline): SGDLS, YYNGEE. The CDR3 extends over 16 amino acids. J lost 2 bases, V lost 0 bases, and 6 bases had no gene match. This chain's CDR3 is CASSVAGTGPPYEQYF. The CDR3 DNA reads as TGTGCCAGCAGCGTAGCCGGGACAGGGCCCCCCTACGAGCAGTACTTC.

This chain links TRBV18 with TRBJ1-2; maybe TRBD1 (5 bases). With 0 bases removed from V and 4 bases from J, the gap between germline ends came to 12 bases. Germline V gene data show CDR1 as KGHSH and CDR2 as LQKENI. The CDR3 has 15 amino acids. The chain's CDR3 is CASSPPAGRSYGYTF. The DNA of the CDR3 is TGTGCCAGCTCACCACCCGCAGGGCGGTCCTATGGCTACACCTTC.

This clone was detected a few times. This chain uses TRBV7-8 with TRBJ1-3, with 9 bases lining up with TRBD1. There are 15 residues in the CDR3. The germline CDR1 and CDR2 sequences are SGHVS and FQNEAQ. The V gene end was trimmed by 6 bases and the J gene end by 3 bases; junction bases not matched to a gene: 6. DNA for the CDR3: TGTGCCAGCAGGTTGGACAGGGGAGGTGGAAACACCATATATTTT. It codes for CASRLDRGGGNTIYF.

The count of this clone is one. The chain couples TRBV7-8 to TRBJ2-3; 8 nucleotides align to TRBD2. The J segment lost 6 bases and the V segment lost 6 bases, leaving 8 bases of the junction unmatched. This CDR3 has 14 residues. Germline assignment: CDR1 SGHVS and CDR2 FQNEAQ. The CDR3 sequence: CASSSGTSGDTQYF. The CDR3 bases are TGTGCCAGCAGTTCAGGAACTAGCGGTGATACGCAGTATTTT.

The chain couples TRBV27 to TRBJ2-5; unclear D gene. The CDR3 has 15 amino acids. Germline V gene data show CDR1 as MNHEY and CDR2 as SMNVEV (reference sequence). V shed 0 bases and J shed 5 bases, with 13 bases lying between them. This CDR3 is CASSLSLWAWETQYF. The CDR3 nucleotides read TGTGCCAGCAGTTTATCTCTTTGGGCCTGGGAGACCCAGTACTTC.

This clone was seen more than once but under ten times. V is TRBV28 and J is TRBJ1-5, with D unclear. The CDR3 runs to 13 residues. Germline values: CDR1 MDHEN, CDR2 SYDVKM. V was clipped by 4 bases and J by 0 bases, with 4 bases between them. The CDR3 DNA reads TGTGCCAGCAGTTGGTATAGCAATCAGCCCCAGCATTTT. This codes for CASSWYSNQPQHF.

The rearrangement uses TRBV5-1 and TRBJ1-1; D may be TRBD1 (5 bases). CDR3 size: 15 residues. The V gene's germline CDR1 is SGHRS and CDR2 YFSETQ. Deletions cut 0 bases from V and 3 bases from J, with 12 bases between. CDR3: CASSLARDQYTEAFF. The CDR3 DNA is TGCGCCAGCAGCTTGGCCCGGGACCAATACACTGAAGCTTTCTTT.

Of note for this clone: Other DNA sequences from this sample encode an identical CDR3 as well. This sequence joins TRBV30 and TRBJ1-3; D not resolved. V was clipped by 4 bases and J by 0 bases, with 4 bases between them. This CDR3 has 12 residues. Germline assignment: CDR1 GTSNPN and CDR2 SVGIG (reference sequence). DNA for the CDR3: TGTGCCTGGAAGCGCTCTGGAAACACCATATATTTT. Protein product: CAWKRSGNTIYF.

V usage is TRBV4-3 and J usage is TRBJ2-3; 8 positions agree with TRBD2. Germline V gives CDR1 LGHNA, CDR2 YSLEER. V trimming: 1 base; J trimming: 0 bases; junction bases outside the gene matches: 6. The CDR3 length is 17 residues. The CDR3 DNA sequence: TGCGCCAGCAGCCAAGCTACACTAGCGGTTAGCACAGATACGCAGTATTTT. Protein sequence: CASSQATLAVSTDTQYF.